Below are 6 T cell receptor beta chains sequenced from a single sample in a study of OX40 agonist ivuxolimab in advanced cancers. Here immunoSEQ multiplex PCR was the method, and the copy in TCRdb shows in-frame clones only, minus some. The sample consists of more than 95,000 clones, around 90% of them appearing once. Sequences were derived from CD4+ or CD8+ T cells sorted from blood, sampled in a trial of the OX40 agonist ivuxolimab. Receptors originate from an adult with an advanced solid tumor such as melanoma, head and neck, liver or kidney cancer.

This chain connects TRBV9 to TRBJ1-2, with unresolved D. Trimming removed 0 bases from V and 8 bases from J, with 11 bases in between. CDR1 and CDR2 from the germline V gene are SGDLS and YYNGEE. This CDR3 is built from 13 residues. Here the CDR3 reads CASSVVGGRGYTF. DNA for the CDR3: TGTGCCAGCAGCGTAGTAGGCGGCCGGGGCTACACCTTC.

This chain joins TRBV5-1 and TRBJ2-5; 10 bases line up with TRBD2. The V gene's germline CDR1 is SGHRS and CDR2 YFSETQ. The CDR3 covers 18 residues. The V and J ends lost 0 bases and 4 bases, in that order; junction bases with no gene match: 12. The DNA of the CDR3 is TGCGCCAGCAGCTTGGGCCTAGCGGGGGCCATCGGGAGAGAGACCCAGTACTTC. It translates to CASSLGLAGAIGRETQYF.

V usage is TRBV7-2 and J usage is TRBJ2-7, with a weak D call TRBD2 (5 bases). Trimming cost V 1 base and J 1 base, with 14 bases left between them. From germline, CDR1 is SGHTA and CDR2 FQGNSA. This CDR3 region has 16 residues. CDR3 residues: CASSLDGPPGSYEQYF. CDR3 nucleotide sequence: TGTGCCAGCAGCTTAGATGGGCCTCCGGGGTCCTACGAGCAGTACTTC. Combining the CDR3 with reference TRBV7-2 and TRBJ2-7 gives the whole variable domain GAGVSQSPSNKVTEKGKDVELRCDPISGHTALYWYRQSLGQGLEFLIYFQGNSAPDKSGLPSDRFSAERTGGSVSTLTIQRTQQEDSAVYLCASSLDGPPGSYEQYFGPGTRLTVT.

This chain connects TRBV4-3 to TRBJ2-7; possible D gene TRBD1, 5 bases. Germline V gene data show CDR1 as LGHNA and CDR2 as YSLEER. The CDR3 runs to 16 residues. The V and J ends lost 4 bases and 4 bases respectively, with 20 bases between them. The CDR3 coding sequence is TGCGCCAGCAGCCTTCCCGTTAGAAGGACAACATACGAGCAGTACTTC. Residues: CASSLPVRRTTYEQYF.

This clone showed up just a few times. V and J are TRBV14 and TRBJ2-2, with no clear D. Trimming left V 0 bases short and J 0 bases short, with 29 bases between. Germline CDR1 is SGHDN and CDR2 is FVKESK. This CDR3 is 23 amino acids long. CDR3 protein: CASSQDSEWAYYSNPPNTGELFF. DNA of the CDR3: TGTGCCAGCAGCCAAGATAGTGAGTGGGCCTACTACTCAAACCCTCCGAACACCGGGGAGCTGTTTTTT.

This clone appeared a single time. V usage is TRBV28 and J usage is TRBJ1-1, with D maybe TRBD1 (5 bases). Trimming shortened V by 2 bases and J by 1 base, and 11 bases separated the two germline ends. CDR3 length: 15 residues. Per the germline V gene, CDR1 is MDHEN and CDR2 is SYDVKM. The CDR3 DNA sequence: TGTGCCAGCAGTTTAGGGGACGGATGGAACACTGAAGCTTTCTTT. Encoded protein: CASSLGDGWNTEAFF.